Following are 23 T cell receptor beta chains from one sample sequenced in a study of blood T cell repertoires in COVID-19. Sequencing used immunoSEQ multiplex PCR; TCRdb keeps in-frame clones, though not all of them. The data contain a few hundred thousand clones, 80% to 85% of them singletons. Sequenced sample: peripheral blood. The source of these receptors is a person aged 70 to 80 with COVID-19, enrolled during active disease.

The V call is TRBV7-2, the J call TRBJ1-2; D might be TRBD1 (6 bases). V was trimmed by 4 bases and J by 5 bases, leaving 20 bases between them. This CDR3 contains 16 residues. Germline loops: CDR1 SGHTA, CDR2 FQGNSA. CDR3 nucleotides: TGTGCCAGCAGCTCAGGGACACCCCGAATGGGATATGGCTACACCTTC. Translation gives CASSSGTPRMGYGYTF.

This sequence joins TRBV11-2 and TRBJ2-7; D is possibly TRBD1 (5 bases). Per germline, CDR1 SGHAT and CDR2 FQNNGV. The length of the CDR3 is 12 residues. Trimming pared 2 bases from V and 6 bases from J, leaving 8 bases between. Written as DNA, the CDR3 is TGTGCCAGCAGCTTAAGCAGGGTCGAGCAGTACTTC. This codes for CASSLSRVEQYF.

This rearrangement joins TRBV30 to TRBJ2-3, with 12 bases aligning to TRBD2. V lost 1 base to trimming and J lost 5 bases; unmatched junction nucleotides: 10. Germline V gene lookup returns CDR1 GTSNPN and CDR2 SVGIG (reference sequence). This CDR3 comprises 17 residues. CDR3 loop: CAWSAMIRLAGVDTQYF. CDR3 nucleotides: TGTGCCTGGAGTGCAATGATAAGACTAGCGGGAGTAGATACGCAGTATTTT.

The gene calls are TRBV11-2 and TRBJ2-7, with D possibly TRBD2 on 5 matching bases. The V and J ends lost 4 bases and 1 base respectively, with 14 bases between them. The CDR3 is 15 residues long. In germline, CDR1 is SGHAT, CDR2 FQNNGV. The chain's CDR3 is CASSSNLLGSYEQYF. The CDR3 DNA sequence: TGTGCCAGCAGCTCGAATCTACTAGGGTCCTACGAGCAGTACTTC.

The V and J genes are TRBV6-2 or TRBV6-3 and TRBJ2-6; TRBD1 is a possible D gene (5 bases). V dropped 5 bases and J dropped 0 bases, with 8 bases sitting between them. The CDR3 is 15 residues long. Germline loops: CDR1 MNHEY, CDR2 SVGEGT. CDR3 in DNA: TGTGCCAGCAGTACGACAGACTCTGGGGCCAACGTCCTGACTTTC. This encodes CASSTTDSGANVLTF.

J is TRBJ2-7 and V is TRBV19; the D gene is possibly TRBD2 (6 bases). V was cut by 6 bases and J by 5 bases, with 14 bases left in between. The CDR3 is made up of 13 amino acids. CDR1 LNHDA and CDR2 SQIVND come from the germline V gene (reference sequence). CDR3 bases: TGTGCCAGTAGGTTTGCGGGGTCCCACGAGCAGTACTTC. Translated: CASRFAGSHEQYF.

The V call is TRBV28, the J call TRBJ2-7, with a tentative D call TRBD2 (5 bases). The length of the CDR3 is 12 residues. V lost 8 bases to trimming and J lost 3 bases, with 11 bases between them. Germline CDR1 MDHEN, CDR2 SYDVKM. The CDR3: CASGGPNYEQYF. The CDR3 DNA sequence: TGTGCCAGCGGAGGACCGAACTACGAGCAGTACTTC.

The rearrangement joins TRBV10-3 to TRBJ1-6, with D possibly being TRBD1 (6 bases). CDR3 length equals 17 residues. The V and J ends lost 4 bases and 6 bases respectively, with 19 bases between them. CDR1 and CDR2 (germline): ENHRY, SYGVKD. In DNA, the CDR3 is TGTGCCATCAGTGCATTATCCGGGACAACGACTAATTCACCCCTCCACTTT. Amino acid sequence: CAISALSGTTTNSPLHF.

CDR3 sequence: CASSSVTTMSNTGELFF. The CDR3 DNA sequence: TGTGCCAGCAGCAGCGTGACCACAATGTCGAACACCGGGGAGCTGTTTTTT. V is TRBV6-2 or TRBV6-3 and J is TRBJ2-2; D unclear. CDR1 is MNHEY and CDR2 is SVGEGT in the germline V gene. Trimming took 6 bases from V and 0 from J, leaving 17 bases between them. The CDR3 sequence is 17 residues long.

The chain is built from TRBV23-1 and TRBJ1-1; maybe TRBD1 (5 bases). TRBV23-1 is placed among ORFs of uncertain function. The CDR3 length is 15 residues. Deletions cut 7 bases from V and 4 bases from J, with 19 bases between. The CDR3 protein is CASTGESPTGTEAFF. CDR3 DNA: TGCGCCAGCACGGGGGAAAGCCCCACGGGCACTGAAGCTTTCTTT.

The chain recombines TRBV2 with TRBJ2-7, with 12 bases that match TRBD2. The J segment lost 0 bases and the V segment lost 0 bases, leaving 6 bases of the junction unmatched. The CDR3 is 18 residues long. CDR1 is SNHLY, CDR2 FYNNEI, per germline. The CDR3 region has the DNA TGTGCCAGCAGTGAAGCCTCTCCGACTAGCGGGGGCTCCTACGAGCAGTACTTC. Translated, it gives CASSEASPTSGGSYEQYF.

The chain has TRBV2 and TRBJ1-1; D unresolved. Trimming removed 7 bases at V and 0 bases at J, with 12 bases between. This CDR3 contains 14 residues. Germline-derived CDR1 and CDR2 are SNHLY and FYNNEI. CDR3 DNA sequence: TGTGCCAGCACGTCCCGGAGGTTGAACACTGAAGCTTTCTTT. This codes for CASTSRRLNTEAFF.

V and J are TRBV12-3 or TRBV12-4 and TRBJ2-1; D is possibly TRBD1 (7 bases). V was cut by 5 bases and J by 9 bases, with 11 bases left in between. The CDR3 totals 12 residues. In nucleotides, the CDR3 is TGTGCCAGCAGTCAGGGGGGTGGTGAGCAGTTCTTC. Its translation is CASSQGGGEQFF.

The chain combines TRBV5-5 with TRBJ2-7; 9 nucleotides match TRBD2. Germline V gene data show CDR1 as SGHKS and CDR2 as YYEKEE (reference sequence). The CDR3 totals 15 residues. The trim removed 3 bases at V and 7 bases at J, leaving 11 bases unmatched. CDR3 nucleotide sequence: TGTGCCAGCAGCTCCCCGACTAGCGGATTTGGAGAGCAGTACTTC. Translated, it gives CASSSPTSGFGEQYF.

The chain carries TRBV2 and TRBJ2-5; perhaps TRBD2 as D (6 bases). This CDR3 has 14 residues. In germline, CDR1 is SNHLY, CDR2 FYNNEI. V lost 2 bases and J 5 bases, leaving 12 bases between the germline ends. CDR3 DNA: TGTGCCAGCAGTGAATCCGGGAGAGGGGAGACCCAGTACTTC. It encodes CASSESGRGETQYF.

The V and J genes are TRBV7-2 and TRBJ1-2, with 9 bases matching TRBD1. Germline V gene sequence: CDR1 SGHTA, CDR2 FQGNSA. The ends lost 5 bases at V and 7 bases at J; junction bases unmatched: 11. The CDR3 consists of 15 residues. The CDR3 loop is CASSPTIQGASGYTF. The CDR3 coding sequence is TGTGCCAGCAGCCCTACGATACAGGGGGCAAGTGGCTACACCTTC.

J is TRBJ1-6 and V is TRBV7-9; D is undetermined. Trimming took 1 base from V and 9 from J, leaving 7 bases between them. CDR1 and CDR2 (germline): SEHNR, FQNEAQ (reference sequence). This CDR3 contains 13 residues. The CDR3, as DNA: TGTGCCAGCAGCTTAGGGACTTCTTCACCCCTCCACTTT. It yields the protein CASSLGTSSPLHF.

J is TRBJ1-4 and V is TRBV21-1. TRBV21-1 is annotated as a pseudogene. The CDR3 length is 18 residues. DNA for the CDR3: TGTGCCAGCAGCAATCCCGCGGTCCCCCGAGGTACTAATGAAAAACTGTTTTTT. Amino acid sequence: CASSNPAVPRGTNEKLFF.

This clone has only a few counts. The chain employs TRBV28 and TRBJ1-3; 7 positions match TRBD1. Germline V gene sequence: CDR1 MDHEN, CDR2 SYDVKM. CDR3 size: 15 residues. The ends lost 5 bases at V and 7 bases at J; junction bases unmatched: 11. This CDR3 reads CASSPDQLTGNTIYF. In DNA, the CDR3 is TGTGCCAGCAGTCCGGACCAGCTGACAGGGAACACCATATATTTT.

J is TRBJ2-5 and V is TRBV7-3, with D possibly being TRBD2 (7 bases). The CDR3 covers 15 residues. V gave up 3 bases and J gave up 5 bases, with 16 bases separating them. CDR1 is SGHTA, CDR2 FQGTGA, per germline. CDR3 nucleotide sequence: TGTGCCAGCAGCTTGCGGGGGCGCGAATGGGAGACCCAGTACTTC. It yields the protein CASSLRGREWETQYF.

The chain is built from TRBV7-8 and TRBJ2-5; maybe TRBD2 (6 bases). Deletions cut 0 bases from V and 5 bases from J, with 10 bases between. In germline, CDR1 is SGHVS, CDR2 FQNEAQ. This CDR3 has 14 residues. In nucleotides, the CDR3 is TGTGCCAGCAGCTTAGCGCCAGGGAGGGAGACCCAGTACTTC. Protein sequence: CASSLAPGRETQYF.

The chain uses TRBV7-3 and TRBJ2-2; no clear D. V lost 5 bases to trimming and J lost 8 bases, with 9 bases between them. The CDR3 is made up of 12 amino acids. Germline CDR1 SGHTA, CDR2 FQGTGA. The CDR3 loop is CASSPADGELFF. Written as DNA, the CDR3 is TGTGCCAGCAGCCCCGCGGATGGGGAGCTGTTTTTT. Variable domain in full (rest from reference TRBV7-3 and TRBJ2-2): GAGVSQTPSNKVTEKGKYVELRCDPISGHTALYWYRQSLGQGPEFLIYFQGTGAADDSGLPNDRFFAVRPEGSVSTLKIQRTERGDSAVYLCASSPADGELFFGEGSRLTVL.

V is TRBV9 and J is TRBJ2-5, with 8 bases identical to TRBD1. V gave up 4 bases and J gave up 9 bases; unmatched junction bases: 8. The CDR3 has 13 amino acids. Germline V CDR1 and CDR2: SGDLS, YYNGEE. The CDR3 here is CASSLGQGRAQYF. The CDR3 nucleotides read TGTGCCAGCAGCCTCGGACAGGGCAGGGCCCAGTACTTC.